Listed below are T cell receptor beta chains from one sample, sequenced in a study of response to subunit inactivated influenza vaccine. TCRdb itself ran the RT-PCR reads through MiXCR, one entry per CDR3 protein. The table includes about 190,000 distinct CDR3 sequences, about an eighth detected once. The sequencing used CD8+ T cells sorted from PBMCs, collected 5 to 6 days after vaccination. The receptors were sampled from a man aged 45 to 65 who received an inactivated influenza vaccine. Both conserved end residues are part of each CDR3. The order of the fields is V gene, clone size, J gene, D gene, CDR3 DNA, CDR3 protein. A D gene is named only where the DNA matches it firmly. Expanded clones get a size class; other rows say once, few or many, or leave the size out.

v_gene: TRBV7-8
abundance: few
j_gene: TRBJ1-1
d_gene: -
CDR3nt: TGTGCCAGCAACGGGGCGATCGACCTGTGGAACACTGAAGCTTTCTTT
CDR3aa: CASNGAIDLWNTEAFF

v_gene: TRBV5-1
abundance: few
j_gene: TRBJ2-5
d_gene: TRBD2
CDR3nt: TGCGCCAGCAGACCCGGGACTAGCGGGGAAGAGACCCAGTACTTC
CDR3aa: CASRPGTSGEETQYF

v_gene: TRBV15
abundance: -
j_gene: TRBJ2-3
d_gene: TRBD1
CDR3nt: TGTGCCACCAGGGAAGACAGGGGAGGACACACAGATACGCAGTATTTT
CDR3aa: CATREDRGGHTDTQYF

v_gene: TRBV5-5
abundance: many
j_gene: TRBJ2-5
d_gene: -
CDR3nt: TGTGCCAGCAGCTTGGAGGCTCTGCAGGGCCTCCAAGAGACCCAGTACTTC
CDR3aa: CASSLEALQGLQETQYF

v_gene: TRBV19
abundance: few
j_gene: TRBJ2-5
d_gene: -
CDR3nt: TGTGCCAGTAGTATAGACGAGACCCAGTACTTC
CDR3aa: CASSIDETQYF

v_gene: TRBV7-8
abundance: few
j_gene: TRBJ2-2
d_gene: TRBD1
CDR3nt: TGTGCCAGCAGCGCAGGGACAGTTCGACACGGGGAGCTGTTTTTT
CDR3aa: CASSAGTVRHGELFF

v_gene: TRBV7-9
abundance: -
j_gene: TRBJ2-5
d_gene: -
CDR3nt: TGTGCCAGCAGCTTGTTTTCAGGCCCGGGGGGCGAGACCCAGTACTTC
CDR3aa: CASSLFSGPGGETQYF

v_gene: TRBV5-1
abundance: few
j_gene: TRBJ2-7
d_gene: TRBD1
CDR3nt: TGCGCCAGCAGCTGGGGACAGGTCTCCTACGAGCAGTACTTC
CDR3aa: CASSWGQVSYEQYF

v_gene: TRBV27
abundance: -
j_gene: TRBJ1-1
d_gene: TRBD1
CDR3nt: TGTGCCAGCAGTGGAGGGACAGACACTGAAGCTTTCTTT
CDR3aa: CASSGGTDTEAFF

v_gene: TRBV7-9
abundance: -
j_gene: TRBJ2-2
d_gene: -
CDR3nt: TGTGCCAGCCGTCCGGCCGGGGAGCTGTTTTTT
CDR3aa: CASRPAGELFF

v_gene: TRBV28
abundance: -
j_gene: TRBJ1-2
d_gene: -
CDR3nt: TGTGCCAGCAGTTTAGAGGGTTATGTAGGAGGCTACACCTTC
CDR3aa: CASSLEGYVGGYTF

v_gene: TRBV7-9
abundance: few
j_gene: TRBJ1-2
d_gene: -
CDR3nt: TGTGCCAGCAGCGAGGGATGGGACACCTCAAACTATGGCTACACCTTC
CDR3aa: CASSEGWDTSNYGYTF

v_gene: TRBV7-2
abundance: few
j_gene: TRBJ2-7
d_gene: TRBD1
CDR3nt: TGTGCCAGCAGCTTAATAGAACAGGGGGCTTACGAGCAGTACTTC
CDR3aa: CASSLIEQGAYEQYF

v_gene: TRBV4-3
abundance: -
j_gene: TRBJ2-2
d_gene: TRBD1
CDR3nt: TGCGCCAGCAGCACCAGACAGGGTTTCGCCGGGGAGCTGTTTTTT
CDR3aa: CASSTRQGFAGELFF

v_gene: TRBV5-6
abundance: -
j_gene: TRBJ2-3
d_gene: -
CDR3nt: TGTGCCAGCAGCTTGGAGGCCTCCATGAGCACAGATACGCAGTATTTT
CDR3aa: CASSLEASMSTDTQYF

v_gene: TRBV7-2
abundance: many
j_gene: TRBJ2-7
d_gene: TRBD2
CDR3nt: TGTGCCAGCAGCTTAGCGTTAGCGGGGTATCTCGAGCAGTACTTC
CDR3aa: CASSLALAGYLEQYF

v_gene: TRBV5-5
abundance: few
j_gene: TRBJ2-1
d_gene: -
CDR3nt: TGTGCCAGCAGCTTGGAGCGGATCAATGAGCAGTTCTTC
CDR3aa: CASSLERINEQFF

v_gene: TRBV11-2
abundance: few
j_gene: TRBJ2-7
d_gene: TRBD2
CDR3nt: TGTGCCAGCAGCACGACTAGCGGGACGAGTGAGCAGTACTTC
CDR3aa: CASSTTSGTSEQYF

v_gene: TRBV15
abundance: -
j_gene: TRBJ2-5
d_gene: -
CDR3nt: TGTGCCACCAGGGCGACAGAGACCCAGTACTTC
CDR3aa: CATRATETQYF

v_gene: TRBV12-3/TRBV12-4
abundance: many
j_gene: TRBJ1-5
d_gene: -
CDR3nt: TGTGCCAGCAGCCTCCCAAATCAGCCCCAGCATTTT
CDR3aa: CASSLPNQPQHF

v_gene: TRBV11-2
abundance: -
j_gene: TRBJ2-1
d_gene: -
CDR3nt: TGTGCCAGCAGCTTAGATTGGGATGAGCAGTTCTTC
CDR3aa: CASSLDWDEQFF

v_gene: TRBV28
abundance: -
j_gene: TRBJ2-3
d_gene: -
CDR3nt: TGTGCCAGCAGTCCGCATCGGGGAGTAAGGTACACAGATACGCAGTATTTT
CDR3aa: CASSPHRGVRYTDTQYF

v_gene: TRBV27
abundance: -
j_gene: TRBJ2-2
d_gene: TRBD2
CDR3nt: TGTGCCAGCAGAGCGGGATCGAACACCGGGGAGCTGTTTTTT
CDR3aa: CASRAGSNTGELFF

v_gene: TRBV23-1
abundance: -
j_gene: TRBJ2-4
d_gene: -
CDR3nt: TGCGCCAGCAGAAGACAGGCTCTAGCCAAAAACATTCAGTACTTC
CDR3aa: CASRRQALAKNIQYF

v_gene: TRBV4-3
abundance: many
j_gene: TRBJ2-1
d_gene: -
CDR3nt: TGCGCCAGCAGCCAAGAGGTGGGGGAAAGCCCCTACAATGAGCAGTTCTTC
CDR3aa: CASSQEVGESPYNEQFF

v_gene: TRBV2
abundance: many
j_gene: TRBJ1-5
d_gene: -
CDR3nt: TGTGCCAGCAGTAACAGGGTCAATCAGCCCCAGCATTTT
CDR3aa: CASSNRVNQPQHF